The source of this TCR beta chain is a study of identical twins. The CDR3 runs 16 residues. Trimming removed 4 bases from V and 0 bases from J; junction bases left unmatched: 8. Per germline, CDR1 DFQATT and CDR2 SNEGSKA (reference sequence). Study results and limitations: Beta clonotypes that were abundant in cord blood contained fewer insertions, a pattern absent from memory repertoires. Twins' excess sharing was less marked for out-of-frame beta sequences.

This clonotype was recorded at least ten times. Its specificity is unknown. TCRdb processed the 5' RACE reads anew with MiXCR; each CDR3 protein has one entry. The sample lists 310,000 or so distinct CDR3 sequences, over 8.5% occurring once. Separately, the same data were catalogued under a study of yellow fever vaccine responses in identical twins.

Specimen: CD8+ T cells sorted from blood. The receptor was isolated from a woman younger than 30 in good health. The chain is built from TRBV20-1 and TRBJ1-4, with 7 bases identical to TRBD1. CDR3 nucleotides: TGCAGTGCTACCGGGACAGCAATTACAACTAATGAAAAACTGTTTTTT. Its translation: CSATGTAITTNEKLFF.